The 30 T cell receptor beta chains in this list originate from one sample, sequenced in a study of memory B cells and T cells in multiple sclerosis. Separate sequencing covered autoproliferating (CFSE-dim) and non-proliferating (CFSE-high) T cells from stimulus-free culture. Cultures began with fewer than 5.5x10^7 CFSE-labeled PBMCs, unstimulated for 7 days, with replicate wells pooled. Profiled with immunoSEQ multiplex PCR; TCRdb holds only in-frame clones, not every one. The sample holds under 50,000 clones, roughly 82% seen once. No cognate antigen is known for these TCRs. Sample: PBMCs from blood kept in culture. The origin of the receptors is a human donor with multiple sclerosis.

This sequence joins TRBV18 and TRBJ2-1; TRBD2 matches 10 bases. The CDR3 runs 16 residues. Germline V gene sequence: CDR1 KGHSH, CDR2 LQKENI. Trimming cost V 0 bases and J 2 bases; bases outside gene matches: 1. The CDR3 is CASSPPSGGAYNEQFF. The CDR3 DNA follows: TGTGCCAGCTCACCACCGAGCGGGGGGGCCTACAATGAGCAGTTCTTC.

The chain has TRBV4-1 and TRBJ2-3; 9 bases match TRBD2. Trimming cost V 8 bases and J 1 base; bases outside gene matches: 16. Germline values: CDR1 MGHRA, CDR2 YSYEKL. CDR3 length equals 18 residues. The CDR3 DNA reads as TGCGCCAGCCGGGAGGGGCGGGGGGGCCTCTTTGGCACAGATACGCAGTATTTT. The encoded protein is CASREGRGGLFGTDTQYF.

The rearrangement uses TRBV27 and TRBJ2-5; D remains unclear. Germline V lookup: CDR1 MNHEY, CDR2 SMNVEV (reference sequence). The CDR3 extends over 13 amino acids. Trimming pared 1 base from V and 4 bases from J, leaving 7 bases between. CDR3 loop: CASSLYMRETQYF. The CDR3 coding sequence is TGTGCCAGCAGTTTATATATGAGAGAGACCCAGTACTTC.

Only a few counts were recorded for this clone. The V and J genes are TRBV19 and TRBJ1-6; 7 bases map to TRBD1. This CDR3 is 15 amino acids long. Germline CDR1 is LNHDA and CDR2 is SQIVND (reference sequence). The V gene end was trimmed by 4 bases and the J gene end by 7 bases; junction bases not matched to a gene: 7. The CDR3 protein is CASSTHQGGNSPLHF. For the CDR3, the DNA is TGTGCCAGTAGTACCCATCAGGGGGGAAATTCACCCCTCCACTTT.

J is TRBJ1-6 and V is TRBV13; maybe TRBD1 (5 bases). CDR1 PRHDT and CDR2 FYEKMQ come from the germline V gene (reference sequence). This CDR3 is 15 amino acids long. The V and J ends lost 5 bases and 6 bases respectively, with 14 bases between them. The DNA of the CDR3 is TGTGCCAGCAGCACAAGACAGTCTCTTAATTCACCCCTCCACTTT. Its protein is CASSTRQSLNSPLHF.

Comment on this clone: Mismatch with germline at one junction end may stem from a read error. The chain combines TRBV29-1 with TRBJ2-2; D possibly uses TRBD1 or TRBD2 (6 bases each). CDR1 and CDR2 from the germline V gene are SQVTM and ANQGSEA. This CDR3 spans 15 amino acids. The CDR3 protein is CSVGPGGGNSGELFF. The CDR3 nucleotides read TGCAGCGTGGGTCCAGGAGGGGGGAACAGCGGGGAGCTGTTTTTT.

Here the CDR3 DNA reads TGTGCCAGTAGTATCCCTGGACAGGGCTCTGGAAACACCATATATTTT. Residues: CASSIPGQGSGNTIYF. The rearrangement links TRBV19 to TRBJ1-3; 8 nucleotides agree with TRBD1. The CDR3 totals 16 residues. Looked up from germline, CDR1 is LNHDA and CDR2 is SQIVND (reference sequence). The V gene end was trimmed by 3 bases and the J gene end by 0 bases; junction bases not matched to a gene: 4.

The J gene is TRBJ2-7, the V gene TRBV27, with a tentative D call TRBD1 (6 bases). This CDR3 region has 15 residues. The germline gives CDR1 MNHEY, CDR2 SMNVEV (reference sequence). V dropped 6 bases and J dropped 2 bases, with 17 bases sitting between them. This CDR3 is CASRLRGPGAYEQYF. CDR3 in DNA: TGTGCCAGCAGGTTGAGAGGGCCAGGGGCCTACGAGCAGTACTTC.

The gene calls are TRBV28 and TRBJ2-7; D perhaps matches TRBD1 (6 bases). The CDR3 is made up of 14 amino acids. The V end lost 6 bases, the J end lost 2 bases, and 14 bases lay between the germline ends. Germline V CDR1 and CDR2: MDHEN, SYDVKM. CDR3 protein: CASRDTAGAYEQYF. As DNA, the CDR3 is TGTGCCAGCAGGGACACGGCAGGGGCCTACGAGCAGTACTTC.

This clone was picked up one time. The rearrangement uses TRBV10-1 and TRBJ2-7; D gene ambiguous. This CDR3 is built from 16 residues. V lost 0 bases and J 5 bases, leaving 17 bases between the germline ends. Germline CDR1 reads WNHNN; CDR2 reads SYGVQD (reference sequence). The CDR3 region is CASSESPTASMDEQYF. The CDR3 DNA is TGCGCCAGCAGTGAGTCACCGACGGCCAGTATGGACGAGCAGTACTTC.

The chain carries TRBV19 and TRBJ2-1; unclear D gene. V shed 1 base and J shed 10 bases, with 11 bases lying between them. The germline gives CDR1 LNHDA, CDR2 SQIVND (reference sequence). This CDR3 has 13 amino acids. The CDR3 here is CASSIGLGGEQFF. In DNA form, the CDR3 reads TGTGCCAGTAGTATAGGGCTAGGTGGCGAGCAGTTCTTC.

The V and J genes are TRBV2 and TRBJ2-5, with 7 bases lining up with TRBD2. Trimming at V came to 6 bases and at J to 2 bases, leaving 3 bases not matched to a gene. Per the germline V gene, CDR1 is SNHLY and CDR2 is FYNNEI. This CDR3 is built from 13 residues. The CDR3 region is CASSPGGQETQYF. CDR3 in DNA: TGTGCCAGCAGCCCCGGGGGGCAAGAGACCCAGTACTTC.

The gene calls are TRBV4-1 and TRBJ1-1; 11 bases line up with TRBD1. Germline CDR1 reads MGHRA; CDR2 reads YSYEKL. J was trimmed by 3 bases and V by 6 bases; bases with no gene match: 12. This CDR3 has 17 amino acids. The CDR3 sequence is CASSRQGTGGGYTEAFF. As DNA, the CDR3 is TGCGCCAGCAGTCGACAGGGGACAGGGGGAGGCTACACTGAAGCTTTCTTT.

This chain uses TRBV7-6 with TRBJ2-3, with D maybe TRBD2 (7 bases). The CDR3 runs 16 residues. Germline CDR1 reads SGHVS; CDR2 reads FNYEAQ. V was cut by 1 base and J by 3 bases, with 14 bases left in between. CDR3 DNA: TGTGCCAGCAGCTTAGTTCGTGGGGGGGCAACAGATACGCAGTATTTT. This sequence encodes CASSLVRGGATDTQYF.

In DNA, the CDR3 is TGTGCCAGCAGCTTGAGGGCAGGGGAGACTAACTATGGCTACACCTTC. Its protein is CASSLRAGETNYGYTF. The V gene is TRBV5-6, the J gene TRBJ1-2, with D perhaps TRBD1 (6 bases). The germline V gene has CDR1 SGHDT and CDR2 YYEEEE. This CDR3 has 16 residues. The V and J ends lost 1 base and 0 bases respectively, with 13 bases between them.

The chain uses TRBV7-9 and TRBJ1-1; the D is unclear. The germline V and J ends were trimmed by 6 bases and 0 bases, with 14 bases remaining between them. Per the germline V gene, CDR1 is SEHNR and CDR2 is FQNEAQ (reference sequence). The CDR3 is made up of 15 amino acids. The CDR3 DNA is TGTGCCAGCAGGATCCCGGGTTCCATGAACACTGAAGCTTTCTTT. This encodes CASRIPGSMNTEAFF.

The chain employs TRBV30 and TRBJ2-3, with 10 bases lining up with TRBD2. The germline CDR1 and CDR2 sequences are GTSNPN and SVGIG (reference sequence). V lost 0 bases and J lost 5; bases outside the gene matches: 8. The CDR3 is 16 residues long. As DNA, the CDR3 is TGTGCCTGGAGTGTACGGCTAGCGGGGGTTGTAGATACGCAGTATTTT. Translated: CAWSVRLAGVVDTQYF.

As concerns this clone: The same CDR3 is also encoded by other DNA sequences in this sample. This rearrangement joins TRBV27 to TRBJ1-1; D remains unclear. Germline V CDR1 and CDR2: MNHEY, SMNVEV (reference sequence). This CDR3 region has 13 residues. Trimming cost V 1 base and J 1 base, with 4 bases left between them. CDR3 DNA: TGTGCCAGCAGTTTATTACAGAACACTGAAGCTTTCTTT. This codes for CASSLLQNTEAFF.

The rearrangement links TRBV5-6 to TRBJ2-5; 10 positions match TRBD2. With V trimmed by 4 bases and J by 5 bases, 11 bases remained unmatched. CDR3 size: 16 residues. Germline-derived CDR1 and CDR2 are SGHDT and YYEEEE. The chain's CDR3 is CASSVPSGGSQETQYF. The CDR3 DNA reads as TGTGCCAGCAGCGTCCCTAGCGGGGGTTCCCAGGAGACCCAGTACTTC.

The chain links TRBV14 to TRBJ2-1; D is possibly TRBD2 (6 bases). V was shortened by 4 bases and J by 9 bases, with 13 bases between the two germline ends. The CDR3 covers 13 residues. The germline CDR1 and CDR2 sequences are SGHDN and FVKESK. The CDR3 DNA is TGTGCCAGCAGCCCGACTAGGCGCGGTGAGCAGTTCTTC. This gives the protein CASSPTRRGEQFF.

The genes are TRBV6-4 and TRBJ2-1; unclear D gene. The CDR3 is made up of 13 amino acids. The germline CDR1 and CDR2 sequences are MRHNA and SNTAGT. V lost 6 bases to trimming and J lost 8 bases, with 14 bases between them. The CDR3 bases are TGTGCCAGCAGCAAAGAGTTGGCCGATGAGCAGTTCTTC. As protein: CASSKELADEQFF.

The chain employs TRBV7-2 and TRBJ2-7; weak D call: TRBD1 (5 bases). V lost 4 bases, J lost 4 bases, and 17 bases lay in between. CDR1 SGHTA and CDR2 FQGNSA come from the germline V gene. This CDR3 contains 15 residues. As DNA, the CDR3 is TGTGCCAGCAGCTCAGGGTTCCCGGACCCATACGAGCAGTACTTC. Its translation: CASSSGFPDPYEQYF.

The V call is TRBV15, the J call TRBJ1-6; D ambiguous. The CDR3 is made up of 16 amino acids. Trimming pared 1 base from V and 7 bases from J, leaving 14 bases between. Germline V lookup: CDR1 LNHNV, CDR2 YYDKDF (reference sequence). The CDR3 nucleotides read TGTGCCACCAGCAGAGGTCCACACCTGGCCAATTCACCCCTCCACTTT. This translates into CATSRGPHLANSPLHF.

The count of this clone is one. J is TRBJ2-7 and V is TRBV6-1, with 7 bases aligning to TRBD1. The CDR3 consists of 14 residues. The germline V gene has CDR1 MNHNS and CDR2 SASEGT. The V gene end was trimmed by 9 bases and the J gene end by 0 bases; junction bases not matched to a gene: 8. In DNA form, the CDR3 reads TGTGCCAGTCAGGGGGTAGGGAACTCCTACGAGCAGTACTTC. Translating it yields CASQGVGNSYEQYF.

The genes are TRBV7-8 and TRBJ1-5; D is uncertain. Between the trimmed V and J ends, which lost 3 bases and 1 base, there was a span of 7 bases. Germline CDR1 is SGHVS and CDR2 is FQNEAQ. The CDR3 contains 14 residues. CDR3 amino acids: CASSFLGSNQPQHF. The CDR3 DNA reads TGTGCCAGCAGCTTCCTAGGGAGCAATCAGCCCCAGCATTTT.

This clone was picked up one time. J is TRBJ1-5 and V is TRBV28, with D perhaps matching TRBD1 (5 bases). Trimming removed 6 bases from V and 3 bases from J, with 12 bases in between. This CDR3 is built from 14 residues. Germline V CDR1 and CDR2: MDHEN, SYDVKM. The CDR3 protein is CASRKRGNNQPQHF. CDR3 in DNA: TGTGCCAGCAGAAAAAGGGGAAACAATCAGCCCCAGCATTTT.

Judged by abundance, this clone is medium-sized. The chain carries TRBV18 and TRBJ1-2; 8 positions match TRBD1. Trimming cost V 0 bases and J 4 bases; bases outside gene matches: 4. Germline values: CDR1 KGHSH, CDR2 LQKENI. The CDR3 loop spans 15 amino acids. The chain's CDR3 is CASSPPGTGLYGYTF. In DNA, the CDR3 is TGTGCCAGCTCACCACCGGGGACAGGCCTCTATGGCTACACCTTC.

The count of this clone is one. The chain couples TRBV28 to TRBJ2-7, with D hard to call. The ends were cut back, 3 bases at V and 5 bases at J, with 5 bases in the middle. This CDR3 is built from 11 residues. Per the germline V gene, CDR1 is MDHEN and CDR2 is SYDVKM. The CDR3 DNA follows: TGTGCCAGCAGTTTGTGGAACGAGCAGTACTTC. Its protein is CASSLWNEQYF.

This CDR3 reads CASSLDSTDTQYF. The DNA for the CDR3 is TGTGCCAGCAGCCTAGACAGCACAGATACGCAGTATTTT. The chain uses TRBV13 and TRBJ2-3; no clear D. Trimming took off 5 bases at V and 0 bases at J, with 6 bases between the two ends. Germline values: CDR1 PRHDT, CDR2 FYEKMQ (reference sequence). CDR3 length: 13 amino acids.

The chain couples TRBV20-1 to TRBJ1-1; 7 nucleotides align to TRBD1. CDR1 is DFQATT, CDR2 SNEGSKA, per germline (reference sequence). The CDR3 extends over 11 amino acids. With 3 bases clipped from V and 11 bases from J, the junction kept 6 bases outside the gene matches. This CDR3 reads CSARTGFTAFF. The CDR3, as DNA: TGCAGTGCTAGGACAGGGTTTACGGCTTTCTTT.